The 30 T cell receptor beta chains reported below all come from one sample, sequenced in a study of PD-L1 blockade in urothelial cancer. The sample's time point: peripheral blood 6 weeks after treatment start. Sequencing was performed with immunoSEQ multiplex PCR; in TCRdb, only in-frame clones are kept and a portion is missing. The table lists tens of thousands of clones, about 85% of them singletons. The source was PBMCs, collected around atezolizumab (anti-PD-L1) treatment. Receptor source: a man in his 70s with urothelial cancer.

This rearrangement joins TRBV5-6 to TRBJ2-5, with 7 bases identical to TRBD2. Germline lookup yields CDR1 SGHDT and CDR2 YYEEEE. The CDR3 sequence is 15 residues long. Trimming removed 4 bases from V and 4 bases from J; junction bases left unmatched: 10. The chain's CDR3 is CASSDPSGGGETQYF. CDR3 nucleotide sequence: TGTGCCAGCAGCGATCCTAGCGGCGGGGGAGAGACCCAGTACTTC. Filled out from reference TRBV5-6 and TRBJ2-5, the complete variable domain reads DAGVTQSPTHLIKTRGQQVTLRCSPKSGHDTVSWYQQALGQGPQFIFQYYEEEERQRGNFPDRFSGHQFPNYSSELNVNALLLGDSALYLCASSDPSGGGETQYFGPGTRLLVL.

V usage is TRBV19 and J usage is TRBJ2-1; D is perhaps TRBD2 (6 bases). Germline loops: CDR1 LNHDA, CDR2 SQIVND (reference sequence). V dropped 5 bases and J dropped 5 bases, with 19 bases sitting between them. The CDR3 is made up of 16 amino acids. CDR3: CASSPGVSGGHNEQFF. In nucleotides, the CDR3 is TGTGCCAGTAGTCCCGGGGTATCCGGGGGACACAATGAGCAGTTCTTC.

CDR3 sequence: CASRIGTLGGYTF. CDR3 nucleotide sequence: TGTGCCAGCAGGATCGGGACTCTCGGGGGCTACACCTTC. This chain uses TRBV28 with TRBJ1-2; D may be TRBD1 (5 bases). The V end was cut by 6 bases, the J end by 8 bases, with 16 bases between. The CDR3 is made up of 13 amino acids. Germline lookup yields CDR1 MDHEN and CDR2 SYDVKM.

DNA for the CDR3: TGTGCCAGTAGTCGACGACAGGGGGCGCCCACTGAAGCTTTCTTT. Translating it yields CASSRRQGAPTEAFF. V usage is TRBV19 and J usage is TRBJ1-1, with TRBD1 matching 10 bases. Per germline, CDR1 LNHDA and CDR2 SQIVND (reference sequence). V gave up 5 bases and J gave up 4 bases; unmatched junction bases: 7. This CDR3 region has 15 residues.

V is TRBV7-2 and J is TRBJ1-5; 10 bases fit TRBD1. CDR3 length: 15 residues. Germline trimming cut 5 bases from V and 7 bases from J; bases unmatched to any gene: 8. Germline V lookup: CDR1 SGHTA, CDR2 FQGNSA. CDR3 in DNA: TGTGCCAGCAGCCGCGGGACAGGGGAAAGGCAGCCCCAGCATTTT. Its protein is CASSRGTGERQPQHF.

V gene TRBV5-1 combines with J gene TRBJ1-1; no reliable D call. V was clipped by 3 bases and J by 4 bases, with 13 bases between them. Germline values: CDR1 SGHRS, CDR2 YFSETQ. This CDR3 spans 14 amino acids. CDR3 region: CASSSLNVGTEAFF. DNA for the CDR3: TGCGCCAGCAGCTCACTCAATGTTGGCACTGAAGCTTTCTTT.

This chain uses TRBV10-3 with TRBJ2-7; 11 bases agree with TRBD1. The CDR3 spans 16 residues. CDR1 ENHRY and CDR2 SYGVKD come from the germline V gene. V lost 3 bases to trimming and J lost 3 bases; unmatched junction nucleotides: 7. The CDR3 loop reads CAISDSGTGGFYEQYF. The CDR3 DNA follows: TGTGCCATCAGTGACTCCGGGACAGGGGGTTTCTACGAGCAGTACTTC.

The chain combines TRBV30 with TRBJ2-3; no reliable D call. CDR3 length: 14 residues. Germline V gene lookup returns CDR1 GTSNPN and CDR2 SVGIG (reference sequence). The V and J ends lost 0 bases and 2 bases respectively, with 9 bases between them. CDR3 in amino acids: CAWSVRLLTDTQYF. CDR3 nucleotide sequence: TGTGCCTGGAGTGTCAGACTCCTCACAGATACGCAGTATTTT. Full variable domain (rest looked up from reference TRBV30 and TRBJ2-3): SQTIHQWPATLVQPVGSPLSLECTVEGTSNPNLYWYRQAAGRGLQLLFYSVGIGQISSEVPQNLSASRPQDRQFILSSKKLLLSDSGFYLCAWSVRLLTDTQYFGPGTRLTVL.

This sequence joins TRBV4-1 and TRBJ1-4; weak D call: TRBD1 (5 bases). Germline assignment: CDR1 MGHRA and CDR2 YSYEKL. V was cut by 1 base and J by 3 bases, with 12 bases left in between. The CDR3 consists of 16 residues. This chain's CDR3 is CASSQVGGVANEKLFF. CDR3 DNA: TGCGCCAGCAGCCAAGTGGGAGGGGTGGCTAATGAAAAACTGTTTTTT.

The rearrangement links TRBV2 to TRBJ2-5, with 7 bases identical to TRBD1. The germline V gene encodes CDR1 SNHLY and CDR2 FYNNEI. J was trimmed by 5 bases and V by 5 bases; bases with no gene match: 2. This CDR3 is built from 12 residues. In nucleotides, the CDR3 is TGTGCCAGCAGTCAACAGGGGGAGACCCAGTACTTC. Its translation: CASSQQGETQYF.

This clone was observed a handful of times. The V call is TRBV11-2, the J call TRBJ2-2, with D maybe TRBD1 (5 bases). CDR1 and CDR2 (germline): SGHAT, FQNNGV. Between the trimmed V and J ends, which lost 1 base and 4 bases, there was a span of 10 bases. The CDR3 loop spans 15 amino acids. CDR3 nucleotide sequence: TGTGCCAGCAGCTTAGGGGGCGCCGGCACCGGGGAGCTGTTTTTT. Protein sequence: CASSLGGAGTGELFF. The full variable domain, its missing parts supplied by reference TRBV11-2 and TRBJ2-2, is EAGVAQSPRYKIIEKRQSVAFWCNPISGHATLYWYQQILGQGPKLLIQFQNNGVVDDSQLPKDRFSAERLKGVDSTLKIQPAKLEDSAVYLCASSLGGAGTGELFFGEGSRLTVL.

The chain links TRBV5-1 to TRBJ1-3, with 8 bases aligning to TRBD1. Per the germline V gene, CDR1 is SGHRS and CDR2 is YFSETQ. The CDR3 extends over 15 amino acids. J gave up 0 bases and V 6 bases, and 5 bases lay outside the gene matches. The CDR3 sequence is CASKPGGLSGNTIYF. CDR3 coding DNA: TGCGCCAGCAAACCAGGGGGCCTCTCTGGAAACACCATATATTTT.

The chain couples TRBV11-3 to TRBJ2-1; 9 bases are shared with TRBD2. Per the germline V gene, CDR1 is SGHNT and CDR2 is YENEEA. V dropped 3 bases and J dropped 7; count of bases not matched to a gene: 1. CDR3 length: 13 amino acids. DNA for the CDR3: TGTGCCAGCAGCTTGGGACTAGCTAATGAGCAGTTCTTC. Amino acid sequence: CASSLGLANEQFF. Combining the CDR3 with reference TRBV11-3 and TRBJ2-1 gives the whole variable domain EAGVVQSPRYKIIEKKQPVAFWCNPISGHNTLYWYLQNLGQGPELLIRYENEEAVDDSQLPKDRFSAERLKGVDSTLKIQPAELGDSAVYLCASSLGLANEQFFGPGTRLTVL.

The chain couples TRBV6-1 to TRBJ1-2, with D maybe TRBD1 (6 bases). The ends were cut back, 6 bases at V and 2 bases at J, with 16 bases in the middle. The CDR3 length is 15 residues. Germline CDR1 and CDR2: MNHNS and SASEGT. In DNA, the CDR3 is TGTGCCAGCAGGCTACAGGGAGTTGGAAACTATGGCTACACCTTC. Translated, it gives CASRLQGVGNYGYTF.

Only a few counts were recorded for this clone. The V and J genes are TRBV11-3 and TRBJ2-1, with a tentative D call TRBD2 (5 bases). The CDR3 runs to 14 residues. Deletions cut 3 bases from V and 5 bases from J, with 11 bases between. Germline CDR1 SGHNT, CDR2 YENEEA. The CDR3 nucleotides read TGTGCCAGCAGCTTGGGAGCGATCGACAATGAGCAGTTCTTC. Residues: CASSLGAIDNEQFF.

The sample holds a few counts of this clone. V and J are TRBV5-6 and TRBJ2-2; 12 bases map to TRBD2. Looked up from germline, CDR1 is SGHDT and CDR2 is YYEEEE. The CDR3 contains 17 residues. Germline trimming cut 4 bases from V and 1 base from J; bases unmatched to any gene: 5. This chain's CDR3 is CASSALLAGGNTGELFF. The CDR3 bases are TGTGCCAGCAGCGCCTTACTAGCGGGGGGGAACACCGGGGAGCTGTTTTTT.

The CDR3 bases are TGCGCCAGCAGCTTGGGAGGGAACTACGAGCAGTACTTC. It specifies CASSLGGNYEQYF. The chain recombines TRBV5-1 with TRBJ2-7, with a tentative D call TRBD2 (5 bases). Trimming cost V 0 bases and J 3 bases, with 7 bases left between them. Germline loops: CDR1 SGHRS, CDR2 YFSETQ. CDR3 length equals 13 residues.

This chain joins TRBV30 and TRBJ1-1, with D tentatively TRBD1 (5 bases). The V gene lost 3 bases and the J gene lost 6 bases, with 11 bases spanning the gap. From germline, CDR1 is GTSNPN and CDR2 SVGIG (reference sequence). This CDR3 has 12 amino acids. CDR3 in amino acids: CAWSAGGAEAFF. CDR3 coding DNA: TGTGCCTGGAGCGCTGGGGGGGCTGAAGCTTTCTTT.

The chain uses TRBV18 and TRBJ2-1; unclear D gene. From germline, CDR1 is KGHSH and CDR2 LQKENI. The CDR3 consists of 15 residues. The ends were cut back, 0 bases at V and 2 bases at J, with 8 bases in the middle. CDR3 protein: CASSPPTGAYNEQFF. In DNA form, the CDR3 reads TGTGCCAGCTCACCACCGACGGGTGCCTACAATGAGCAGTTCTTC.

CDR3 bases: TGTGCCAGCATGGTAGCGGGAGGGCCCAATGAGCAGTTCTTC. Protein product: CASMVAGGPNEQFF. The V gene is TRBV6-5, the J gene TRBJ2-1, with TRBD2 matching over 11 bases. CDR1 is MNHEY and CDR2 is SVGAGI in the germline V gene. There are 14 residues in the CDR3. J gave up 6 bases and V 7 bases, and 5 bases lay outside the gene matches.

J is TRBJ2-3 and V is TRBV5-1, with 7 nucleotides matching TRBD2. Losses at the gene ends were 0 bases for V and 2 bases for J; bases not matched to a gene: 12. The CDR3 is 18 amino acids. Per the germline V gene, CDR1 is SGHRS and CDR2 is YFSETQ. The CDR3 nucleotides are TGCGCCAGCAGCTTGGCCAAGGCTAGCGGTCCAACCACAGATACGCAGTATTTT. Translation: CASSLAKASGPTTDTQYF.

J is TRBJ1-2 and V is TRBV5-1; 11 nucleotides align to TRBD1. Germline values: CDR1 SGHRS, CDR2 YFSETQ. The CDR3 sequence is 18 residues long. J was trimmed by 0 bases and V by 5 bases; bases with no gene match: 12. The CDR3 protein is CASSTTGTGGSTNYGYTF. The CDR3 region has the DNA TGCGCCAGCAGTACGACCGGGACAGGGGGATCAACTAACTATGGCTACACCTTC.

The chain employs TRBV19 and TRBJ1-5; 7 bases fit TRBD1. The CDR3 length is 16 residues. The junction had 22 bases not matched to a gene; V was cut back by 11 bases and J by 9 bases. Per the germline V gene, CDR1 is LNHDA and CDR2 is SQIVND (reference sequence). In nucleotides, the CDR3 is TGTGCCTCAACTCACGACAGGGCCCAAATTAGGGCGCCCCAGCATTTT. This sequence encodes CASTHDRAQIRAPQHF.

This chain uses TRBV6-1 with TRBJ2-5; possible D gene TRBD1, 5 bases. Trimming left V 3 bases short and J 3 bases short, with 14 bases between. Germline V gene lookup returns CDR1 MNHNS and CDR2 SASEGT. This CDR3 is built from 15 residues. The CDR3 loop reads CASSDSPDSKETQYF. The CDR3 coding sequence is TGTGCCAGCAGTGACTCGCCCGACAGTAAAGAGACCCAGTACTTC.

The chain combines TRBV5-1 with TRBJ1-2, with a possible D match to TRBD1 (6 bases). The CDR3 loop spans 13 amino acids. Trimming pared 2 bases from V and 3 bases from J, leaving 8 bases between. The germline CDR1 and CDR2 sequences are SGHRS and YFSETQ. The CDR3, as DNA: TGCGCCAGCAGCTTACAGGGAGACTATGGCTACACCTTC. This encodes CASSLQGDYGYTF.

This clone has only a few counts. This chain joins TRBV5-4 and TRBJ1-2; 7 nucleotides align to TRBD1. The CDR3 sequence is 15 residues long. Trimming took 0 bases from V and 5 from J; bases not matched to a gene: 7. Germline CDR1 SGHNT, CDR2 YYREEE (reference sequence). The CDR3 sequence: CASSLVKGTAYGYTF. The CDR3 nucleotides read TGTGCCAGCAGCTTGGTCAAGGGGACAGCATATGGCTACACCTTC.

The CDR3 protein is CASSRRPAGVSGPYEQYF. CDR3 bases: TGTGCCAGTAGCAGAAGACCGGCAGGGGTAAGTGGGCCCTACGAGCAGTACTTC. V gene TRBV19 combines with J gene TRBJ2-7, with D perhaps TRBD1 (6 bases). CDR3 size: 18 residues. Germline V lookup: CDR1 LNHDA, CDR2 SQIVND (reference sequence). V gave up 6 bases and J gave up 2 bases, with 26 bases separating them.

The V gene is TRBV28, the J gene TRBJ2-3; 10 nucleotides match TRBD2. The J segment lost 2 bases and the V segment lost 2 bases, leaving 4 bases of the junction unmatched. Looked up from germline, CDR1 is MDHEN and CDR2 is SYDVKM. The CDR3 is 16 residues long. In DNA, the CDR3 is TGTGCCAGCAGTTTACAACTAGCGGGATACACAGATACGCAGTATTTT. Protein product: CASSLQLAGYTDTQYF. Full variable domain (outside the CDR3, taken from reference TRBV28 and TRBJ2-3): DVKVTQSSRYLVKRTGEKVFLECVQDMDHENMFWYRQDPGLGLRLIYFSYDVKMKEKGDIPEGYSVSREKKERFSLILESASTNQTSMYLCASSLQLAGYTDTQYFGPGTRLTVL.

This clone appeared a few times. The chain couples TRBV15 to TRBJ1-1; weak D call: TRBD1 (5 bases). The length of the CDR3 is 13 residues. Germline V gene lookup returns CDR1 LNHNV and CDR2 YYDKDF (reference sequence). Trimming took off 4 bases at V and 6 bases at J, with 12 bases between the two ends. The DNA of the CDR3 is TGTGCCACCAGCAAGGGGCGGTCGGCTGAAGCTTTCTTT. This translates into CATSKGRSAEAFF.

The chain recombines TRBV10-3 with TRBJ1-4; weak D call: TRBD1 (6 bases). This CDR3 is built from 20 residues. CDR1 and CDR2 (germline): ENHRY, SYGVKD. The V and J ends lost 3 bases and 0 bases respectively, with 23 bases between them. Here the CDR3 reads CAISEGEGVSSIATNEKLFF. The CDR3 coding sequence is TGTGCCATCAGTGAAGGAGAGGGGGTATCTTCTATAGCAACTAATGAAAAACTGTTTTTT.